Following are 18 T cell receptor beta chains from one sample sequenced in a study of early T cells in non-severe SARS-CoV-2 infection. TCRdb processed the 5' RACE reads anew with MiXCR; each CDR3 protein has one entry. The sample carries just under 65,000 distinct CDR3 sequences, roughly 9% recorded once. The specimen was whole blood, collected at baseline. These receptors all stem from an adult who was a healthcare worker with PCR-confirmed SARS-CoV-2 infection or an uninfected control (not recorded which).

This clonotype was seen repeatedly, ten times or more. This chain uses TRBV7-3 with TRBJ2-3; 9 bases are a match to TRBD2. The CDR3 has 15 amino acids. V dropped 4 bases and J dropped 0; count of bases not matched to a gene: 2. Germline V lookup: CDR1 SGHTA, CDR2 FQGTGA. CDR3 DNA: TGTGCCAGCAGCTCCCTAGCGGGGAGCACAGATACGCAGTATTTT. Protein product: CASSSLAGSTDTQYF.

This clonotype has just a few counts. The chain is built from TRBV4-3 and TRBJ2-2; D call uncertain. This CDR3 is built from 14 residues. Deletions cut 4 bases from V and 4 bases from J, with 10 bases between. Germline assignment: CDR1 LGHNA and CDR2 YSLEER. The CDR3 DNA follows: TGCGCCAGCAGCCGAAGGGCTTTCACCGGGGAGCTGTTTTTT. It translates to CASSRRAFTGELFF.

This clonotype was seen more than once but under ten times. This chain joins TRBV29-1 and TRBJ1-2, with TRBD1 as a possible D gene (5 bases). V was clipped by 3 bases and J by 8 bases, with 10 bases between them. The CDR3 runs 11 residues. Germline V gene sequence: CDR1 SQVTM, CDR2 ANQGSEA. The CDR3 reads CSVDRVGGYTF. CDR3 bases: TGCAGCGTTGACAGGGTAGGCGGCTACACCTTC.

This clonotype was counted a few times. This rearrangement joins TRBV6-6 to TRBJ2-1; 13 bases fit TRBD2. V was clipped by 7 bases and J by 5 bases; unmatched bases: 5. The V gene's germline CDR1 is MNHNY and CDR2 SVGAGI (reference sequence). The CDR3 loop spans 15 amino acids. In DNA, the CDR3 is TGTGCCAGCAAAACTAGCGGGAGGGTAAACAATGAGCAGTTCTTC. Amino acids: CASKTSGRVNNEQFF.

The CDR3 loop is CSARMEYNEKLFF. CDR3 in DNA: TGCAGTGCTAGAATGGAGTATAATGAAAAACTGTTTTTT. The gene calls are TRBV20-1 and TRBJ1-4; D gene unclear. Germline-derived CDR1 and CDR2 are DFQATT and SNEGSKA (reference sequence). The CDR3 consists of 13 residues. The V end was cut by 2 bases, the J end by 4 bases, with 8 bases between.

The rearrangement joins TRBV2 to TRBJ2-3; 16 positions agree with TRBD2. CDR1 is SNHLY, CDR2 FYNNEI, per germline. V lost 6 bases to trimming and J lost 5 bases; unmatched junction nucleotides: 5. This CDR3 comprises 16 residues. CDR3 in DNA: TGTGCCAGCAGAGACGGGACTAGCGGGAGGGGAGATACGCAGTATTTT. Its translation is CASRDGTSGRGDTQYF.

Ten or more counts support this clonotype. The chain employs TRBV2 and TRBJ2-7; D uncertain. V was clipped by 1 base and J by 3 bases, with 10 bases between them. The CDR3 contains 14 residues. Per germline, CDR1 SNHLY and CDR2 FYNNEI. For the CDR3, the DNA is TGTGCCAGCAGTGAAGGTCCAGTGGGCTACGAGCAGTACTTC. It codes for CASSEGPVGYEQYF.

The CDR3: CATSLAGGQDTQYF. The CDR3 DNA reads as TGTGCCACGAGCCTAGCGGGAGGGCAAGATACGCAGTATTTT. The chain links TRBV15 to TRBJ2-3; 12 nucleotides line up with TRBD2. Germline V gives CDR1 LNHNV, CDR2 YYDKDF (reference sequence). Unmatched junction bases numbered 6, after V lost 9 bases and J lost 5 bases. This CDR3 is built from 14 residues. Variable domain in full (rest from reference TRBV15 and TRBJ2-3): DAMVIQNPRYQVTQFGKPVTLSCSQTLNHNVMYWYQQKSSQAPKLLFHYYDKDFNNEADTPDNFQSRRPNTSFCFLDIRSPGLGDTAMYLCATSLAGGQDTQYFGPGTRLTVL.

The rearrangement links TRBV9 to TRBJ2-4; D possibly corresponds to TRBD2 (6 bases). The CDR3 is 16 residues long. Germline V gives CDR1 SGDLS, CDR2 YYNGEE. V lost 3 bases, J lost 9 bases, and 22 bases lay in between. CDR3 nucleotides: TGTGCCAGCAGCGAGACGTCGGGACTCCTCGGTAGCATTCAGTACTTC. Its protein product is CASSETSGLLGSIQYF.

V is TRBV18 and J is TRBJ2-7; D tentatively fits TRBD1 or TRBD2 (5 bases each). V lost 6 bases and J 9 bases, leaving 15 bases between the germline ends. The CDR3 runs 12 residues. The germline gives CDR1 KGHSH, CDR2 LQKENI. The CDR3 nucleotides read TGTGCCAGCTCCTCCGGGGACGCGTGGCAGTACTTC. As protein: CASSSGDAWQYF.

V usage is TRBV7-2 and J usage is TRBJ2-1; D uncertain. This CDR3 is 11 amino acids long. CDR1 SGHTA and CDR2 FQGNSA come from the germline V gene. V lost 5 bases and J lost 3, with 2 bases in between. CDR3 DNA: TGTGCCAGCAGCGTCTACAATGAGCAGTTCTTC. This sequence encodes CASSVYNEQFF.

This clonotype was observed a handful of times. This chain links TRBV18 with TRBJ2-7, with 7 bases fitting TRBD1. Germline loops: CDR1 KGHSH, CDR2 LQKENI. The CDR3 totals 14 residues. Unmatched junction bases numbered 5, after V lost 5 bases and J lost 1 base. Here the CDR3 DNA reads TGTGCCAGCTCAACCGGGACAGTTTCCTACGAGCAGTACTTC. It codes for CASSTGTVSYEQYF.

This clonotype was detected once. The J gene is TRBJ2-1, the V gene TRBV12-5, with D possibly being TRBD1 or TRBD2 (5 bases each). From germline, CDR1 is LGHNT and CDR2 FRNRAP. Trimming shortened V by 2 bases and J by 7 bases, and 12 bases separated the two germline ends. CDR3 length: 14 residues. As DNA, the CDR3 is TGTGCTAGTGGTTTGTGGGGGTTGGCGAATGAGCAGTTCTTC. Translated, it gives CASGLWGLANEQFF.

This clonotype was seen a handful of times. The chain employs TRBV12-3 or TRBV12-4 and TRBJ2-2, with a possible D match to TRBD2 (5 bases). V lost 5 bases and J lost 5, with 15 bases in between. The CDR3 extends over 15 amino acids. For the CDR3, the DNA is TGTGCCAGCAGTCTGACGGCGGGCCGAACCGGGGAGCTGTTTTTT. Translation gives CASSLTAGRTGELFF.

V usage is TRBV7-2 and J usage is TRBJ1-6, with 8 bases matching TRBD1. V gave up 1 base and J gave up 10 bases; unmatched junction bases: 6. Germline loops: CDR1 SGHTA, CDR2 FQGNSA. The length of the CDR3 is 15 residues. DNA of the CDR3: TGTGCCAGCAGCTTAGATCAGGGGGCAGACTCACCCCTCCACTTT. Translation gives CASSLDQGADSPLHF.

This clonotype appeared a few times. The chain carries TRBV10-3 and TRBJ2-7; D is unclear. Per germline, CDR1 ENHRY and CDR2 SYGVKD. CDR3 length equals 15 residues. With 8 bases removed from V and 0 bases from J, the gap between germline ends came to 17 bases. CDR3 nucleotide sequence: TGTGCCATCGCCACCCCCACCCGGAGCTCCTACGAGCAGTACTTC. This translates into CAIATPTRSSYEQYF.

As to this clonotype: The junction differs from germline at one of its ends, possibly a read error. The CDR3 sequence: CASSLNRDILF. In DNA, the CDR3 is TGTGCCAGCAGCTTAAATCGGGATATACTCTTC. V is TRBV7-9 and J is TRBJ2-1, with D perhaps TRBD2 (5 bases). CDR3 length: 11 residues. From germline, CDR1 is SEHNR and CDR2 FQNEAQ (reference sequence). Supplemented by reference TRBV7-9 and TRBJ2-1, the full variable domain reads DTGVSQNPRHKITKRGQNVTFRCDPISEHNRLYWYRQTLGQGPEFLTYFQNEAQLEKSRLLSDRFSAERPKGSFSTLEIQRTEQGDSAMYLCASSLNRDILFGPGTRLTVL.

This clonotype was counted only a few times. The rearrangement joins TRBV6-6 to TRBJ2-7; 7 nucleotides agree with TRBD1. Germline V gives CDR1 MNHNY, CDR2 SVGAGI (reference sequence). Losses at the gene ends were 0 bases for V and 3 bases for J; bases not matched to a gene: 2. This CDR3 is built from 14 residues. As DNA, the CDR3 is TGTGCCAGCAGTTACTCTGGGACAGACTACGAGCAGTACTTC. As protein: CASSYSGTDYEQYF.